This T cell receptor beta chain was sequenced in a study of blood T cell repertoires in COVID-19. The CDR3 contains 13 residues. V gave up 9 bases and J gave up 4 bases; unmatched junction bases: 6. Sequenced by immunoSEQ multiplex PCR; TCRdb stores in-frame clones only, minus some. The sample lists around 68,000 clones, about 87% occurring once. Sequencing used peripheral blood. The receptor's source is a woman aged 45 to 65 with acute or convalescent COVID-19. This chain joins TRBV12-3 or TRBV12-4 and TRBJ1-1, with 9 bases that match TRBD1. The CDR3 is CASKQGAVTEAFF. In DNA, the CDR3 is TGTGCCAGTAAACAGGGGGCCGTCACTGAAGCTTTCTTT.